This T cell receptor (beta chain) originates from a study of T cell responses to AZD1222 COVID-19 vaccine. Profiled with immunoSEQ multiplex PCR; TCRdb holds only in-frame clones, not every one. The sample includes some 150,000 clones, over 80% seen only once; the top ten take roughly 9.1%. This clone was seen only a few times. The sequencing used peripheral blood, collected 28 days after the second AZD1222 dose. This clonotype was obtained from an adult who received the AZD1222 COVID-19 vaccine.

CDR3 DNA sequence: TGTGCCAGCAGTTACTCCTTCGGAGTCTCCTACGAGCAGTACTTC. Protein: CASSYSFGVSYEQYF. The rearrangement links TRBV6-2 or TRBV6-3 to TRBJ2-7; D unresolved. Trimming took 0 bases from V and 0 from J, leaving 9 bases between them. The CDR3 consists of 15 residues. Germline-derived CDR1 and CDR2 are MNHEY and SVGEGT.